The source of this TCR beta chain is a study of brain T cells in children with intractable seizures. General study results and limits: Absence of clones before surgery may stem from lower sequencing depth.

Surgery cases with the highest brain T cell transcript signatures were chosen for sequencing. Pre-surgery treatment included at least one anti-epileptic drug. Repertoires were generated with immunoSEQ multiplex PCR, while TCRdb's copy carries only in-frame clones and drops some. The table records about 76,000 clones, about 93% of them present only once. As concerns this clone: What it binds is not known.

The V gene's germline CDR1 is SGHNT and CDR2 YYREEE (reference sequence). The CDR3 is 11 residues long. Trimming removed 2 bases from V and 2 bases from J, with 1 base in between. This sequence originates from a boy younger than two with tuberous sclerosis and intractable seizures. The chain couples TRBV5-4 to TRBJ1-1, with D uncertain. Here the sequenced sample was peripheral blood, taken at surgery. The CDR3 region is CASSFNTEAFF. The CDR3 DNA sequence: TGTGCCAGCAGCTTTAACACTGAAGCTTTCTTT.